This entry lists 18 T cell receptor beta chains sequenced from one sample in a study of control samples from healthy donors and cancer patients. Libraries were prepared by immunoSEQ multiplex PCR; TCRdb keeps only in-frame clonotypes and omits some of them. The sample carries more than 70,000 clones, approximately 94% recorded once. Material: blood. These receptors all come from a woman in her 30s in good health.

As regards this clone: Because the CDR3's place on the DNA is in doubt, the DNA is left out and the CDR3 is given as listed by TCRdb. The chain employs TRBV28 and TRBJ2-2; the table names TRBD2, a call not compared with the DNA. The CDR3 has 12 residues if both end residues are counted. Germline-derived CDR1 and CDR2 are MDHEN and SYDVKM. The CDR3: CASSLRAGELFF.

This chain connects TRBV10-1 to TRBJ2-3, with a possible D match to TRBD2 (6 bases). Germline-derived CDR1 and CDR2 are WNHNN and SYGVQD (reference sequence). CDR3 size: 14 residues. V was shortened by 1 base and J by 2 bases, with 7 bases between the two germline ends. For the CDR3, the DNA is TGCGCCAGCAGTGAGTGGACTACCACAGATACGCAGTATTTT. Its translation is CASSEWTTTDTQYF.

The genes are TRBV18 and TRBJ1-6, with D possibly matching TRBD1 (5 bases). This CDR3 is built from 14 residues. CDR1 and CDR2 from the germline V gene are KGHSH and LQKENI. Trimming took 6 bases from V and 6 from J, leaving 12 bases between them. The CDR3 protein is CASSRDFTNSPLHF. The CDR3 nucleotides read TGTGCCAGCTCGCGGGACTTTACTAATTCACCCCTCCACTTT.

The chain joins TRBV5-4 to TRBJ1-1, with D unresolved. Trimming cost V 0 bases and J 5 bases, with 14 bases left between them. This CDR3 contains 15 residues. Germline CDR1 reads SGHNT; CDR2 reads YYREEE (reference sequence). CDR3 bases: TGTGCCAGCAGCTTGGGTGTAGGGTTGGATACTGAAGCTTTCTTT. It translates to CASSLGVGLDTEAFF. Full variable domain (missing parts from reference TRBV5-4 and TRBJ1-1): ETGVTQSPTHLIKTRGQQVTLRCSSQSGHNTVSWYQQALGQGPQFIFQYYREEENGRGNFPPRFSGLQFPNYSSELNVNALELDDSALYLCASSLGVGLDTEAFFGQGTRLTVV.

The chain couples TRBV7-2 to TRBJ1-3; D call uncertain. The CDR3 contains 14 residues. CDR1 is SGHTA and CDR2 is FQGNSA in the germline V gene. V lost 6 bases and J lost 0, with 9 bases in between. The CDR3 DNA reads as TGTGCCAGCAGACCCGGCGGCTCTGGAAACACCATATATTTT. Translated: CASRPGGSGNTIYF.

The gene calls are TRBV19 and TRBJ1-3, with D perhaps TRBD1 (6 bases). CDR1 and CDR2 (germline): LNHDA, SQIVND (reference sequence). The CDR3 loop spans 16 amino acids. V was shortened by 1 base and J by 0 bases, with 10 bases between the two germline ends. Here the CDR3 reads CASSIAGHNSGNTIYF. For the CDR3, the DNA is TGTGCCAGTAGTATAGCGGGACACAACTCTGGAAACACCATATATTTT.

The chain links TRBV7-6 to TRBJ1-3; no clear D gene. V was pared by 5 bases and J by 0 bases, with 17 bases between. Germline V gene lookup returns CDR1 SGHVS and CDR2 FNYEAQ. CDR3 length equals 17 residues. The CDR3 sequence is CASSPRLLPGSGNTIYF. The CDR3, as DNA: TGTGCCAGCAGCCCTAGACTCCTTCCCGGCTCTGGAAACACCATATATTTT.

A single count supports this clone. The chain uses TRBV11-3 and TRBJ1-1, with D unresolved. The germline V gene encodes CDR1 SGHNT and CDR2 YENEEA. The CDR3 is 13 amino acids. V lost 1 base and J lost 6, with 9 bases in between. The CDR3 reads CASSLVPVAEAFF. CDR3 in DNA: TGTGCCAGCAGCTTAGTCCCCGTGGCTGAAGCTTTCTTT.

The rearrangement joins TRBV7-9 to TRBJ1-4; unclear D gene. Trimming cost V 2 bases and J 0 bases, with 16 bases left between them. The CDR3 has 18 residues. Germline loops: CDR1 SEHNR, CDR2 FQNEAQ (reference sequence). CDR3 protein: CASSLSGRWTTTNEKLFF. DNA for the CDR3: TGTGCCAGCAGCTTATCCGGTCGTTGGACTACAACTAATGAAAAACTGTTTTTT.

The chain joins TRBV2 to TRBJ1-6; 9 bases agree with TRBD1. In germline, CDR1 is SNHLY, CDR2 FYNNEI. The junction had 5 bases not matched to a gene; V was cut back by 10 bases and J by 10 bases. The CDR3 length is 12 residues. Written as DNA, the CDR3 is TGTGCCACCGGGACAGGGAACTCACCCCTCCACTTT. It translates to CATGTGNSPLHF. The full variable domain, in which reference TRBV2 and TRBJ1-6 provide the parts outside the CDR3, is EPEVTQTPSHQVTQMGQEVILRCVPISNHLYFYWYRQILGQKVEFLVSFYNNEISEKSEIFDDQFSVERPDGSNFTLKIRSTKLEDSAMYFCATGTGNSPLHFGNGTRLTVT.

The chain uses TRBV5-5 and TRBJ2-7; D is unclear. Trimming removed 0 bases from V and 0 bases from J, with 10 bases in between. CDR3 size: 15 residues. Germline V lookup: CDR1 SGHKS, CDR2 YYEKEE (reference sequence). In DNA, the CDR3 is TGTGCCAGCAGCTTGGAAGGGAAGAGCTCCTACGAGCAGTACGTC. The encoded protein is CASSLEGKSSYEQYV.

The chain has TRBV18 and TRBJ1-1; D remains unclear. CDR3 size: 12 residues. V was cut by 2 bases and J by 6 bases, with 7 bases left in between. The V gene's germline CDR1 is KGHSH and CDR2 LQKENI. The DNA for the CDR3 is TGTGCCAGCTCACCAGGGTTCTCTGAAGCTTTCTTT. Translating gives CASSPGFSEAFF.

To note about this clone: At one boundary the junction diverges from the germline segment, which might be a read error. V is TRBV7-7 and J is TRBJ1-1; unclear D gene. Looked up from germline, CDR1 is SSHAT and CDR2 is FNYEAQ (reference sequence). CDR3 length: 16 amino acids. The CDR3 DNA sequence: TGTGCTAGCAGCCGCCTAGGTATCGACATGAACACTGAAGCTTTCTTT. Translated, it gives CASSRLGIDMNTEAFF.

The chain couples TRBV3-1 (or the pseudogene TRBV3-2) to TRBJ2-7; either TRBD1 or TRBD2 may fit D (6 bases each). Trimming removed 4 bases from V and 6 bases from J, with 19 bases in between. Germline V gene sequence: CDR1 LGHDT, CDR2 YNNKEL (reference sequence). There are 15 residues in the CDR3. The CDR3 protein is CASSLLGGRRAEQYF. In nucleotides, the CDR3 is TGTGCCAGCAGCCTACTAGGGGGGCGAAGGGCCGAGCAGTACTTC.

V is TRBV19 and J is TRBJ1-3; 7 nucleotides line up with TRBD1. The germline V gene encodes CDR1 LNHDA and CDR2 SQIVND (reference sequence). CDR3 length equals 13 residues. V shed 8 bases and J 2 bases; nucleotides not matched to a gene: 3. Here the CDR3 reads CASWGQTGNTIYF. The CDR3 DNA reads TGTGCCAGTTGGGGACAGACTGGAAACACCATATATTTT.

The gene calls are TRBV7-2 and TRBJ1-5, with D possibly being TRBD1 (6 bases). V was cut by 4 bases and J by 2 bases, with 12 bases left in between. CDR1 SGHTA and CDR2 FQGNSA come from the germline V gene. The CDR3 is 15 amino acids. The CDR3 region has the DNA TGTGCCAGCAGCTGGCAACAGGGTGGCAATCAGCCCCAGCATTTT. Translated, it gives CASSWQQGGNQPQHF.

This rearrangement joins TRBV18 to TRBJ1-1; no reliable D call. CDR3 length equals 14 residues. Per germline, CDR1 KGHSH and CDR2 LQKENI. The ends were cut back, 6 bases at V and 4 bases at J, with 15 bases in the middle. CDR3 protein: CASSPDLSGTEAFF. The CDR3 nucleotides read TGTGCCAGCTCGCCAGACCTAAGCGGCACTGAAGCTTTCTTT.

This clone occurred a few times. This chain joins TRBV5-4 and TRBJ1-2; 8 positions match TRBD1. Germline V gives CDR1 SGHNT, CDR2 YYREEE (reference sequence). The CDR3 length is 15 residues. V lost 0 bases to trimming and J lost 6 bases; unmatched junction nucleotides: 7. The CDR3: CASSLDSQGANGYTF. CDR3 in DNA: TGTGCCAGCAGCTTGGATTCGCAGGGGGCGAATGGCTACACCTTC.